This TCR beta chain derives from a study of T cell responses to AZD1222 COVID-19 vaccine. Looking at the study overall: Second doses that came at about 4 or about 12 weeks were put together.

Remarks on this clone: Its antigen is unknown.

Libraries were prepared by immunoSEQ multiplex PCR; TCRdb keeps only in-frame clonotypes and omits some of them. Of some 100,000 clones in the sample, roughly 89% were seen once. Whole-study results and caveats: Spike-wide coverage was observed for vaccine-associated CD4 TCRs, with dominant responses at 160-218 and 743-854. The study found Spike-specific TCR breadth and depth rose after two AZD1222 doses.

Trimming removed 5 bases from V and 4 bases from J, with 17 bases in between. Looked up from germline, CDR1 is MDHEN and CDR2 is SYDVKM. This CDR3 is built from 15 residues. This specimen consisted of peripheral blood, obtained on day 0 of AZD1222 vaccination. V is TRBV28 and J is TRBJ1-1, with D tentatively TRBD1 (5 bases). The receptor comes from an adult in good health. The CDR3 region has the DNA TGTGCCAGCAGTCCACAGACAGCCCCCCTCACTGAAGCTTTCTTT. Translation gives CASSPQTAPLTEAFF.